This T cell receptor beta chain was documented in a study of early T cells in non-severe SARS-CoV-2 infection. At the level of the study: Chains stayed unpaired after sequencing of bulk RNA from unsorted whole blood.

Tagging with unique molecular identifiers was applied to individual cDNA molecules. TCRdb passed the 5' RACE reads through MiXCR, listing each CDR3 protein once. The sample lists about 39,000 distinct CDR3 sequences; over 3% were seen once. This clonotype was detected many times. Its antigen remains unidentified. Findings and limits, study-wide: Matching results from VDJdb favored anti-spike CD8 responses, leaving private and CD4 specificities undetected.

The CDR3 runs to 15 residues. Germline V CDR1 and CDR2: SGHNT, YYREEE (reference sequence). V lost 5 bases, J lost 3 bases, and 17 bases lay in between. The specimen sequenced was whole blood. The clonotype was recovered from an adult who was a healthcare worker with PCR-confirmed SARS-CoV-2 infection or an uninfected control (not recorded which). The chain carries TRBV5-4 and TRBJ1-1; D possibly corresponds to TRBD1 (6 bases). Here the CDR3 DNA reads TGTGCCAGCAGGCCCGCGGGGGCAGTCCACACTGAAGCTTTCTTT. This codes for CASRPAGAVHTEAFF.